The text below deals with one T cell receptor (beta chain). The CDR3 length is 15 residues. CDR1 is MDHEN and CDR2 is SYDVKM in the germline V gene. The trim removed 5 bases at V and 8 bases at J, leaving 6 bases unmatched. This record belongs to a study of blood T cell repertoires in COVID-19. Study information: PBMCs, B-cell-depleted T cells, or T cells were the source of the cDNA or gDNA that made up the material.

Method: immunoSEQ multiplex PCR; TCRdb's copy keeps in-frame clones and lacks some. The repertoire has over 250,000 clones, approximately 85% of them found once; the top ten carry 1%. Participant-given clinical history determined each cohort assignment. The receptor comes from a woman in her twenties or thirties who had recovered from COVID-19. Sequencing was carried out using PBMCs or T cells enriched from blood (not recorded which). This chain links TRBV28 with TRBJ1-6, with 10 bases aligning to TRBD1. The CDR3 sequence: CASSTNGQGDSPLHF. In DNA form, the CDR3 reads TGTGCCAGCAGTACAAACGGACAGGGGGATTCACCCCTCCACTTT.